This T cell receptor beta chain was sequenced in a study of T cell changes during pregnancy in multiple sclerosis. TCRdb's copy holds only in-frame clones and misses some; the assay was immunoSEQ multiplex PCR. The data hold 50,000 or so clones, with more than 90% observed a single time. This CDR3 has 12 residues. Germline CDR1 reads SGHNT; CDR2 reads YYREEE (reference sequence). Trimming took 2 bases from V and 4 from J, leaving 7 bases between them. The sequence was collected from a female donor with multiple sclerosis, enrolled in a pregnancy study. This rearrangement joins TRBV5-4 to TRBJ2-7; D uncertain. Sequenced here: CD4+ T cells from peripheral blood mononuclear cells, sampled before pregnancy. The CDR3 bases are TGTGCCAGCAGCTTTAGTGGTTACGAGCAGTACTTC. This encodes CASSFSGYEQYF.